This T cell receptor beta chain was captured in a study of identifying expanded T cells in peripheral blood. The CDR3 is 17 residues long. Trimming cost V 6 bases and J 5 bases; bases outside gene matches: 12. CDR1 is MNHEY and CDR2 is SMNVEV in the germline V gene (reference sequence). Study-wide findings and caveats: Roughly 1.1 clones differed between technical replicates, versus roughly 17 and 20 over time. Across healthy donors, higher total template counts meant significantly greater two-week count variance.

Collection occurred without any documented infections or immune events in donors. In its sample, this clone was seen once. Its target is unknown. The data were produced by immunoSEQ multiplex PCR, yet TCRdb's version contains in-frame clones alone and is incomplete. The sample lists over 75,000 clones, approximately 88% occurring once. This clonotype was obtained from a person aged 18 to 75 in good health. This rearrangement joins TRBV27 to TRBJ2-5; 13 bases map to TRBD2. The sequenced sample consisted of blood. CDR3 residues: CASSRTSGGQERETQYF. CDR3 nucleotide sequence: TGTGCCAGCAGCCGGACTAGCGGGGGCCAAGAACGGGAGACCCAGTACTTC.